A single sample is the source of the 31 T cell receptor beta chains below, sequenced in a study of siplizumab effects on memory and regulatory T cells. TCRdb's table, derived via immunoSEQ multiplex PCR, lists solely in-frame clones and lacks some. The data hold 110,000 or so clones, with approximately 90% observed a single time. Sequenced input: Tregs sorted from blood. The source of these receptors is a human donor in good health.

The V gene is TRBV6-6, the J gene TRBJ2-1; TRBD2 is a possible D gene (5 bases). Germline lookup yields CDR1 MNHNY and CDR2 SVGAGI (reference sequence). Trimming cost V 8 bases and J 7 bases, with 12 bases left between them. The CDR3 has 12 residues. The CDR3 nucleotides are TGTGCCAGCGAAGCGGTAGGGAATGAGCAGTTCTTC. Its translation is CASEAVGNEQFF.

CDR3 sequence: CASSAGFSRGYGYTF. The CDR3 bases are TGTGCCAGCAGTGCAGGTTTTTCCAGGGGCTATGGCTACACCTTC. The J gene is TRBJ1-2, the V gene TRBV6-1; a possible D gene is TRBD1 (6 bases). Germline V CDR1 and CDR2: MNHNS, SASEGT. This CDR3 has 15 amino acids. V lost 4 bases and J 4 bases, leaving 16 bases between the germline ends.

Only one count was recorded for this clone. The chain combines TRBV7-9 with TRBJ2-7; D call uncertain. This CDR3 comprises 14 residues. The germline V and J ends were trimmed by 4 bases and 0 bases, with 10 bases remaining between them. CDR1 is SEHNR and CDR2 is FQNEAQ in the germline V gene (reference sequence). CDR3 region: CASSSSILSYEQYF. The CDR3 DNA is TGTGCCAGCAGCTCCAGTATCCTCTCCTACGAGCAGTACTTC. Full variable domain (outside the CDR3, taken from reference TRBV7-9 and TRBJ2-7): DTGVSQNPRHKITKRGQNVTFRCDPISEHNRLYWYRQTLGQGPEFLTYFQNEAQLEKSRLLSDRFSAERPKGSFSTLEIQRTEQGDSAMYLCASSSSILSYEQYFGPGTRLTVT.

The J gene is TRBJ2-2, the V gene TRBV29-1, with 12 positions matching TRBD2. With V trimmed by 4 bases and J by 5 bases, 8 bases remained unmatched. This CDR3 contains 16 residues. The germline V gene has CDR1 SQVTM and CDR2 ANQGSEA. CDR3 sequence reads: CSVVPSSGRVTGELFF. For the CDR3, the DNA is TGCAGCGTTGTCCCCTCTAGCGGGAGGGTAACCGGGGAGCTGTTTTTT.

This clone came up a few times. V usage is TRBV18 and J usage is TRBJ1-6; 7 nucleotides align to TRBD1. Germline V gene data show CDR1 as KGHSH and CDR2 as LQKENI. This CDR3 is 16 amino acids long. V lost 1 base, J lost 6 bases, and 6 bases stayed unmatched. The CDR3 protein is CASSPRDREVNSPLHF. DNA for the CDR3: TGTGCCAGCTCACCACGGGACAGAGAAGTTAATTCACCCCTCCACTTT.

The rearrangement links TRBV5-1 to TRBJ2-3; 13 nucleotides line up with TRBD2. Germline V lookup: CDR1 SGHRS, CDR2 YFSETQ. J was trimmed by 9 bases and V by 4 bases; bases with no gene match: 17. CDR3 length: 18 residues. CDR3 sequence: CASSPGSTSGGAAGTQYF. Here the CDR3 DNA reads TGCGCCAGCAGCCCCGGCTCCACTAGCGGGGGGGCCGCGGGCACGCAGTATTTT.

In nucleotides, the CDR3 is TGTGCCAGTAGTATATTCGGGGCAGGGGAGACTCATCAGCCCCAGCATTTT. Protein sequence: CASSIFGAGETHQPQHF. The chain joins TRBV19 to TRBJ1-5; D might be TRBD1 (6 bases). From germline, CDR1 is LNHDA and CDR2 SQIVND (reference sequence). This CDR3 is 17 amino acids long. V lost 2 bases and J lost 5, with 19 bases in between.

This rearrangement joins TRBV7-9 to TRBJ2-7; either TRBD1 or TRBD2 may supply D (5 bases each). CDR1 is SEHNR and CDR2 is FQNEAQ in the germline V gene (reference sequence). CDR3 length: 16 amino acids. Deletions cut 5 bases from V and 3 bases from J, with 20 bases between. CDR3 coding DNA: TGTGCCAGCAGCGTAAAGACAGCCGGAGGATTCTACGAGCAGTACTTC. Amino acid sequence: CASSVKTAGGFYEQYF.

This rearrangement joins TRBV29-1 to TRBJ2-2; 7 nucleotides line up with TRBD2. V dropped 6 bases and J dropped 7; count of bases not matched to a gene: 8. The length of the CDR3 is 13 residues. CDR1 SQVTM and CDR2 ANQGSEA come from the germline V gene. CDR3 sequence reads: CSVNNGGGGELFF. CDR3 sequence (DNA): TGCAGCGTCAACAATGGGGGGGGCGGGGAGCTGTTTTTT.

This chain uses TRBV29-1 with TRBJ1-6; TRBD1 might be the D (5 bases). The CDR3 consists of 13 residues. Per germline, CDR1 SQVTM and CDR2 ANQGSEA. Between the trimmed V and J ends, which lost 2 bases and 7 bases, there was a span of 9 bases. CDR3 nucleotide sequence: TGCAGCGTTGAAAGGGACGCGAATTCACCCCTCCACTTT. Protein: CSVERDANSPLHF.

The J gene is TRBJ2-7, the V gene TRBV29-1; 7 bases are a match to TRBD1. This CDR3 is 14 amino acids long. Germline values: CDR1 SQVTM, CDR2 ANQGSEA. The junction had 10 bases not matched to a gene; V was cut back by 6 bases and J by 2 bases. The CDR3 nucleotides are TGCAGCGTACAGTACCGGGACAGACCCTACGAGCAGTACTTC. Translated: CSVQYRDRPYEQYF.

The chain employs TRBV5-1 and TRBJ2-1; D is unclear. Germline V gene data show CDR1 as SGHRS and CDR2 as YFSETQ. V lost 5 bases and J lost 5, with 5 bases in between. This CDR3 spans 11 amino acids. The chain's CDR3 is CASSVNNEQFF. The CDR3 nucleotides are TGCGCCAGCAGTGTCAACAATGAGCAGTTCTTC.

V and J are TRBV5-6 and TRBJ2-5; tentatively, D is TRBD2 (5 bases). V lost 6 bases and J lost 4, with 13 bases in between. CDR1 and CDR2 from the germline V gene are SGHDT and YYEEEE. CDR3 size: 13 residues. DNA for the CDR3: TGTGCCAGCAATCCGACTAAGATAGAGACCCAGTACTTC. Translating it yields CASNPTKIETQYF.

This sequence joins TRBV5-1 and TRBJ1-4; possible D gene TRBD1, 6 bases. The CDR3 is made up of 14 amino acids. V was pared by 3 bases and J by 3 bases, with 9 bases between. Per germline, CDR1 SGHRS and CDR2 YFSETQ. CDR3: CASSYDRPNEKLFF. CDR3 sequence (DNA): TGCGCCAGCAGCTACGACAGGCCTAATGAAAAACTGTTTTTT.

The chain links TRBV30 to TRBJ2-2, with D possibly TRBD1 on 6 matching bases. This CDR3 region has 14 residues. CDR1 is GTSNPN and CDR2 is SVGIG in the germline V gene (reference sequence). The V and J ends lost 5 bases and 7 bases respectively, with 17 bases between them. CDR3: CAWDNKGEIGELFF. The CDR3, as DNA: TGTGCCTGGGACAACAAGGGGGAGATCGGGGAGCTGTTTTTT.

The chain joins TRBV11-3 to TRBJ2-7; D is ambiguous. Germline-derived CDR1 and CDR2 are SGHNT and YENEEA. The CDR3 length is 13 residues. V was pared by 1 base and J by 5 bases, with 9 bases between. The DNA for the CDR3 is TGTGCCAGCAGCTTAGCTTGGCAGGACGAGCAGTACTTC. This encodes CASSLAWQDEQYF.

This chain connects TRBV6-5 to TRBJ1-2; unclear D gene. From germline, CDR1 is MNHEY and CDR2 SVGAGI. With 7 bases removed from V and 2 bases from J, the gap between germline ends came to 8 bases. The CDR3 runs to 12 residues. The CDR3 reads CASKGTNYGYTF. The CDR3 DNA follows: TGTGCCAGCAAAGGAACAAACTATGGCTACACCTTC.

The chain employs TRBV7-9 and TRBJ2-5; no clear D. The ends were cut back, 4 bases at V and 5 bases at J, with 11 bases in the middle. The CDR3 consists of 13 residues. Germline-derived CDR1 and CDR2 are SEHNR and FQNEAQ (reference sequence). The chain's CDR3 is CASSSQFGETQYF. CDR3 DNA sequence: TGTGCCAGCAGCTCACAATTCGGGGAGACCCAGTACTTC.

This clone was picked up a small number of times. DNA of the CDR3: TGTGCCATCAGTGCGGCAGCGCTAGTCTATGGCTACACCTTC. It specifies CAISAAALVYGYTF. The rearrangement joins TRBV10-3 to TRBJ1-2; D is undetermined. The CDR3 length is 14 residues. V dropped 4 bases and J dropped 4 bases, with 13 bases sitting between them. Per the germline V gene, CDR1 is ENHRY and CDR2 is SYGVKD.

The gene calls are TRBV6-5 and TRBJ2-7; D remains ambiguous. V lost 0 bases and J 1 base, leaving 7 bases between the germline ends. The CDR3 runs 14 residues. Germline V gene data show CDR1 as MNHEY and CDR2 as SVGAGI. CDR3 sequence reads: CASSYSRLSYEQYF. The CDR3 nucleotides are TGTGCCAGCAGTTACTCGAGACTTTCCTACGAGCAGTACTTC.

The chain combines TRBV18 with TRBJ2-3; TRBD2 aligns across 15 bases. Trimming removed 6 bases from V and 3 bases from J; junction bases left unmatched: 4. CDR1 is KGHSH and CDR2 is LQKENI in the germline V gene. This CDR3 has 16 residues. CDR3 protein: CASSVGTSGRTDTQYF. The CDR3 bases are TGTGCCAGCTCGGTCGGGACTAGCGGGAGGACAGATACGCAGTATTTT.

The rearrangement joins TRBV5-1 to TRBJ2-5; 8 nucleotides line up with TRBD2. After removal of 3 bases from V and 5 bases from J, the junction contained 15 bases not matched to a gene. Germline CDR1 and CDR2: SGHRS and YFSETQ. This CDR3 contains 17 residues. DNA for the CDR3: TGCGCCAGCAGCTATGGGGGTGCTAGCGGGTTAGGGGAGACCCAGTACTTC. Encoded protein: CASSYGGASGLGETQYF.

A remark on this clone: The same CDR3 also results from other DNA sequences found in this sample. The rearrangement uses TRBV11-2 and TRBJ2-3; weak D call: TRBD2 (5 bases). The CDR3 length is 13 residues. Germline CDR1 reads SGHAT; CDR2 reads FQNNGV. The V gene lost 1 base and the J gene lost 3 bases, with 5 bases spanning the gap. CDR3 nucleotides: TGTGCCAGCAGCTTAGGCGGGACAGATACGCAGTATTTT. This translates into CASSLGGTDTQYF.

This chain uses TRBV28 with TRBJ1-2; possibly TRBD1 for D (6 bases). V was pared by 6 bases and J by 5 bases, with 10 bases between. CDR1 and CDR2 from the germline V gene are MDHEN and SYDVKM. The CDR3 extends over 12 amino acids. This chain's CDR3 is CASSQTGYGYTF. The CDR3, as DNA: TGTGCCAGCAGCCAAACAGGGTATGGCTACACCTTC.

This sequence joins TRBV19 and TRBJ1-4; D is possibly TRBD1 (6 bases). The ends were cut back, 9 bases at V and 7 bases at J, with 18 bases in the middle. CDR1 is LNHDA and CDR2 is SQIVND in the germline V gene (reference sequence). The CDR3 has 14 amino acids. DNA for the CDR3: TGTGCCAGCGCCCCAAGACAGGTTTTTGAAAAACTGTTTTTT. Its translation is CASAPRQVFEKLFF.

The V gene is TRBV18, the J gene TRBJ1-2; 11 positions agree with TRBD1. J lost 6 bases, V lost 4 bases, and 1 base had no gene match. Germline CDR1 reads KGHSH; CDR2 reads LQKENI. The CDR3 loop spans 13 amino acids. The DNA of the CDR3 is TGTGCCAGCTCACAGGGACAGGGGGATGGCTACACCTTC. Residues: CASSQGQGDGYTF.

The V and J genes are TRBV6-5 and TRBJ2-1, with 12 positions matching TRBD2. Germline V lookup: CDR1 MNHEY, CDR2 SVGAGI. This CDR3 has 15 amino acids. V was pared by 2 bases and J by 10 bases, with 6 bases of the junction left unmatched. The CDR3, as DNA: TGTGCCAGCAGTTACCTCGGACTAGCGGGATGGGAGCAGTTCTTC. This translates into CASSYLGLAGWEQFF.

This clone has just one count. The gene calls are TRBV2 and TRBJ1-2; 7 positions match TRBD1. Trimming removed 8 bases from V and 8 bases from J; junction bases left unmatched: 8. The CDR3 length is 12 residues. Germline CDR1 reads SNHLY; CDR2 reads FYNNEI. The CDR3 protein is CASGGGQQGYTF. The DNA of the CDR3 is TGTGCCAGCGGGGGGGGACAGCAAGGCTACACCTTC.

This chain connects TRBV18 to TRBJ1-2; D possibly corresponds to TRBD1 (5 bases). Germline assignment: CDR1 KGHSH and CDR2 LQKENI. There are 14 residues in the CDR3. Trimming pared 6 bases from V and 2 bases from J, leaving 13 bases between. The CDR3 bases are TGTGCCAGCTCGGGGACGCTGCTCAACTATGGCTACACCTTC. Amino acid sequence: CASSGTLLNYGYTF.

V is TRBV5-1 and J is TRBJ1-1, with D perhaps matching TRBD1 (5 bases). The CDR3 is 15 residues long. The germline V gene encodes CDR1 SGHRS and CDR2 YFSETQ. V dropped 5 bases and J dropped 1 base, with 15 bases sitting between them. This CDR3 reads CASRGQGKGNTEAFF. The CDR3 DNA is TGCGCCAGCAGAGGGCAGGGAAAGGGGAACACTGAAGCTTTCTTT.

The chain is built from TRBV25-1 and TRBJ2-2; a weak D match, TRBD1 (5 bases). Germline V gene lookup returns CDR1 MGHDK and CDR2 SYGVNS. This CDR3 comprises 16 residues. V dropped 2 bases and J dropped 5 bases, with 15 bases sitting between them. CDR3 DNA: TGTGCCAGCAGTGAACCAGGGATTCGAGGAACCGGGGAGCTGTTTTTT. It encodes CASSEPGIRGTGELFF.